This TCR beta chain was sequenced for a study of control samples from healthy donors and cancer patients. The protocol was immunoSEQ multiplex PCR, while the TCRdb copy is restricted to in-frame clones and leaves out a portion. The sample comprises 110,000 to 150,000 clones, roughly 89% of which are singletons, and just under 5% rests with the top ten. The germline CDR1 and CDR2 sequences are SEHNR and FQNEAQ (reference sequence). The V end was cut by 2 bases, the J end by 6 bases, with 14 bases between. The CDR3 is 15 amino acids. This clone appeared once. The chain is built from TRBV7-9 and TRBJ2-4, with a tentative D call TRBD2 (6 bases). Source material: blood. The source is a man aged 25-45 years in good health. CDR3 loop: CASSLIQGLINIQYF. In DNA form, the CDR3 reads TGTGCCAGCAGCTTAATTCAGGGACTCATAAACATTCAGTACTTC.